The 14 T cell receptor beta chains below all came from one sample that was sequenced in a study of T cell clonality in common variable immunodeficiency. Assay used: immunoSEQ multiplex PCR; TCRdb lists only in-frame clones, some missing. This sample comprises about 42,000 clones, none seen once only. The specimen sequenced was peripheral blood mononuclear cells. These receptors came from a person aged 18 to 75 in good health.

At least ten counts were recorded for this clone. The CDR3 is cut off 3 residues early in the read; its end comes from the germline J gene. The chain recombines TRBV30 with TRBJ2-7; 7 nucleotides match TRBD2. This CDR3 has 14 amino acids. The germline CDR1 and CDR2 sequences are GTSNPN and SVGIG (reference sequence). Losses at the gene ends were 4 bases for V and 3 bases for J; bases not matched to a gene: 9. This chain's CDR3 is CAWKARGYLYEQYF. CDR3 bases read: TGTGCCTGGAAAGCGCGGGGGTATCTCTACGAG. The whole variable domain, remainder taken from reference TRBV30 and TRBJ2-7, is SQTIHQWPATLVQPVGSPLSLECTVEGTSNPNLYWYRQAAGRGLQLLFYSVGIGQISSEVPQNLSASRPQDRQFILSSKKLLLSDSGFYLCAWKARGYLYEQYFGPGTRLTVT.

In this sample, this clone turned up many times. The read ends 3 residues early relative to the CDR3; the germline J gene fills the gap. V gene TRBV19 combines with J gene TRBJ1-4; D uncertain. Trimming stripped 7 bases from V and 2 bases from J, with 17 bases between. The CDR3 consists of 16 residues. Germline V gives CDR1 LNHDA, CDR2 SQIVND (reference sequence). CDR3 DNA, as far as it was read: TGTGCCAGTACCTTAACCCGGGGAAGGACTAATGAAAAA. It yields the protein CASTLTRGRTNEK. The CDR3 as a whole reads CASTLTRGRTNEKLFF.

This clone was observed many times. The CDR3 end is not reached by the read, which stops 3 residues before it; the germline J gene fills it in. The genes are TRBV2 and TRBJ1-1; possibly TRBD1 for D (6 bases). In germline, CDR1 is SNHLY, CDR2 FYNNEI. This CDR3 region has 13 residues. The DNA read from the CDR3 is TGTGCCAGCACGCCTCAGGGGTTGTGGGGA. Translated, it gives CASTPQGLWG. The full CDR3 reads CASTPQGLWGAFF.

This clone occurred many times. The observed sequence ends 3 residues before the CDR3 terminus, with the missing tail filled in from the germline J gene. The V and J genes are TRBV30 and TRBJ1-2; 10 bases match TRBD1. The CDR3 loop spans 13 amino acids. CDR1 is GTSNPN, CDR2 SVGIG, per germline (reference sequence). The CDR3 region is CAWSGQGVGGYTF. The covered CDR3 bases are TGTGCCTGGAGCGGACAGGGGGTAGGAGGC.

Regarding this clone: Read coverage stops 3 residues before the CDR3 terminus; the germline J gene supplies the remainder. V and J are TRBV10-2 and TRBJ2-7, with 9 bases matching TRBD2. The V gene's germline CDR1 is WSHSY and CDR2 SAAADI. The CDR3 is 13 amino acids. The ends lost 8 bases at V and 3 bases at J; junction bases unmatched: 5. The sequenced CDR3 bases are TGCGCCAGCGGCGGACTAGCGCTCTACGAG. This gives the protein CASGGLALYE. The CDR3 in full is CASGGLALYEQYF.

Of note for this clone: The read gets to within 3 residues of the CDR3 end, and the germline J gene fills in the rest. The gene calls are TRBV5-1 and TRBJ2-3; possibly TRBD2 for D (6 bases). CDR3 size: 17 residues. Trimming left V 0 bases short and J 5 bases short, with 19 bases between. Germline V lookup: CDR1 SGHRS, CDR2 YFSETQ. The CDR3 bases that were read are TGCGCCAGCAGCTTGGTGGTCCTCAAGCGCGGGGTAGATACG. Its translation is CASSLVVLKRGVDT. In full, the CDR3 reads CASSLVVLKRGVDTQYF.

In this sample, this clone turned up many times. The CDR3 is cut off 3 residues early in the read; its end comes from the germline J gene. The V gene is TRBV19, the J gene TRBJ1-1, with D unclear. Deletions cut 6 bases from V and 2 bases from J, with 10 bases between. The CDR3 is 13 residues long. The V gene's germline CDR1 is LNHDA and CDR2 SQIVND (reference sequence). CDR3 DNA (partial): TGTGCCAGTAGGAGGTCTAGCAACACTGAA. This translates into CASRRSSNTE. The whole CDR3 region reads CASRRSSNTEAFF. The full variable domain, with the rest looked up from reference TRBV19 and TRBJ1-1, is DGGITQSPKYLFRKEGQNVTLSCEQNLNHDAMYWYRQDPGQGLRLIYYSQIVNDFQKGDIAEGYSVSREKKESFPLTVTSAQKNPTAFYLCASRRSSNTEAFFGQGTRLTVV.

This clone was seen repeatedly, ten times or more. Incomplete CDR3 DNA: TGCAGTGCTAGAGGGCCTAGCGAATTCTCCTACGAG. Translated: CSARGPSEFSYE. The entire CDR3 sequence reads CSARGPSEFSYEQYF. The gene calls are TRBV20-1 and TRBJ2-7; TRBD2 is a possible D gene (6 bases). The observed sequence ends 3 residues before the CDR3 terminus, with the missing tail filled in from the germline J gene. CDR1 and CDR2 from the germline V gene are DFQATT and SNEGSKA (reference sequence). The CDR3 length is 15 residues. V was trimmed by 1 base and J by 0 bases, leaving 13 bases between them.

There are many counts of this clone. The read halts 3 residues ahead of the CDR3 end, with the missing end drawn from the germline J gene. This chain joins TRBV5-1 and TRBJ1-1, with unresolved D. CDR1 and CDR2 (germline): SGHRS, YFSETQ. This CDR3 spans 12 amino acids. With 3 bases removed from V and 1 base from J, the gap between germline ends came to 4 bases. CDR3 residues: CASSSENTEAFF. The CDR3 DNA, read in part, is TGCGCCAGCAGCTCAGAGAACACTGAA. Together with reference TRBV5-1 and TRBJ1-1, the CDR3 gives the full variable domain: KAGVTQTPRYLIKTRGQQVTLSCSPISGHRSVSWYQQTPGQGLQFLFEYFSETQRNKGNFPGRFSGRQFSNSRSEMNVSTLELGDSALYLCASSSENTEAFFGQGTRLTVV.

This clone was seen a handful of times. The read halts 3 residues ahead of the CDR3 end, with the missing end drawn from the germline J gene. The gene calls are TRBV27 and TRBJ2-7; D is unresolved. V was clipped by 7 bases and J by 0 bases, with 4 bases between them. The CDR3 has 11 residues. The V gene's germline CDR1 is MNHEY and CDR2 SMNVEV (reference sequence). The DNA read from the CDR3 is TGTGCCAGCACCCTCTCCTACGAG. Translated, it gives CASTLSYE. The whole CDR3 protein reads CASTLSYEQYF.

This clone was observed at least ten times. The sequence runs out 3 residues before the end of the CDR3; the remainder is reconstructed from the germline J gene. The chain links TRBV19 to TRBJ2-5; a possible D gene is TRBD2 (6 bases). Germline lookup yields CDR1 LNHDA and CDR2 SQIVND (reference sequence). V dropped 3 bases and J dropped 5 bases, with 10 bases sitting between them. CDR3 size: 13 residues. The chain's CDR3 is CASSIGGAETQYF. The sequenced part of the CDR3 DNA is TGTGCCAGTAGTATCGGGGGTGCGGAGACC.

This clone was recorded at least ten times. The DNA ends 3 residues before the CDR3 does, and the rest of the CDR3 is filled in from the germline J gene. This chain links TRBV5-1 with TRBJ1-1; 10 bases are a match to TRBD1. The germline V gene encodes CDR1 SGHRS and CDR2 YFSETQ. Trimming cost V 3 bases and J 2 bases; bases outside gene matches: 7. The CDR3 is made up of 16 amino acids. The CDR3 loop reads CASSWTGQGSNTEAFF. CDR3 DNA, as far as it was read: TGCGCCAGCAGCTGGACGGGACAGGGGAGCAACACTGAA.

This clone was found many times. The CDR3 extends 3 residues past the end of the read, so its final part is completed from the germline J gene. The J gene is TRBJ2-6, the V gene TRBV7-6; TRBD2 is a possible D gene (5 bases). Looked up from germline, CDR1 is SGHVS and CDR2 is FNYEAQ. This CDR3 region has 16 residues. V was trimmed by 5 bases and J by 4 bases, leaving 15 bases between them. The part of the CDR3 DNA that was read is TGTGCCAGCAGCGCCGTACGAGGGTCCGGGGCCAACGTC. This translates into CASSAVRGSGANV. The entire CDR3 is CASSAVRGSGANVLTF.

This clone was seen repeatedly, ten times or more. From the germline J gene comes the end of the CDR3, since the read stops 3 residues before it. V gene TRBV6-1 combines with J gene TRBJ2-4; a possible D gene is TRBD1 (5 bases). The CDR3 consists of 16 residues. Per the germline V gene, CDR1 is MNHNS and CDR2 is SASEGT. V was pared by 1 base and J by 3 bases, with 13 bases between. The CDR3 here is CASSEGPGLGKNIQYF. The covered CDR3 bases are TGTGCCAGCAGTGAAGGGCCAGGGTTGGGCAAAAACATT.